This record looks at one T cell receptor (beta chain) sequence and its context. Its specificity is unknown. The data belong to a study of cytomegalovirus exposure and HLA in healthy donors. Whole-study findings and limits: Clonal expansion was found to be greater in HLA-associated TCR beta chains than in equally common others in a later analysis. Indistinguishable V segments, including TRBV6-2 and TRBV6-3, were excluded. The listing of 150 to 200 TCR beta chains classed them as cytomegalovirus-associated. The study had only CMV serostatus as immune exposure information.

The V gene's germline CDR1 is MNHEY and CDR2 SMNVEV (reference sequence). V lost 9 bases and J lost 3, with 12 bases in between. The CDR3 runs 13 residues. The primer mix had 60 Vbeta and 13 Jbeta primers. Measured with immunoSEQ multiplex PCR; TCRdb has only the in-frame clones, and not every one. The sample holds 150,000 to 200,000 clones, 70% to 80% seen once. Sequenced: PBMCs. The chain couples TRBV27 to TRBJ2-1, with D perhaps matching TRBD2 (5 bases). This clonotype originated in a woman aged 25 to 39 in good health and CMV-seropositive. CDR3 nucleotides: TGTGCCAGGACTGGCGGGTTCTACAATGAGCAGTTCTTC. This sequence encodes CARTGGFYNEQFF.